These 15 T cell receptor beta chains came from one sample sequenced in a study of graft-versus-host responses after intestinal transplantation. Repertoires were generated with immunoSEQ multiplex PCR, while TCRdb's copy carries only in-frame clones and drops some. This table has tens of thousands of clones, roughly nine tenths appearing once. These TCRs' antigens remain unknown. Here the sequenced sample was unstimulated CD8+ T cells sorted from spleen or lymph node cells, taken before intestinal transplant. These receptors all come from a human donor who received an intestinal transplant.

The table lists this clone with a few counts. V is TRBV30 and J is TRBJ2-7; the D gene is possibly TRBD1 (6 bases). V was shortened by 0 bases and J by 2 bases, with 8 bases between the two germline ends. In germline, CDR1 is GTSNPN, CDR2 SVGIG (reference sequence). The CDR3 has 13 amino acids. The DNA of the CDR3 is TGTGCCTGGAGTGTAGGGACAACCTACGAGCAGTACTTC. Amino acid sequence: CAWSVGTTYEQYF.

The chain has TRBV27 and TRBJ1-1, with 7 bases that match TRBD1. The CDR3 spans 14 residues. J gave up 1 base and V 5 bases, and 4 bases lay outside the gene matches. Germline V gives CDR1 MNHEY, CDR2 SMNVEV (reference sequence). The CDR3 DNA reads TGTGCCAGCAGTCTCGGGACAGAGAACACTGAAGCTTTCTTT. Translated: CASSLGTENTEAFF.

This chain connects TRBV19 to TRBJ2-7, with 11 bases that match TRBD2. The V and J ends lost 3 bases and 4 bases, in that order; junction bases with no gene match: 2. Germline V gene data show CDR1 as LNHDA and CDR2 as SQIVND (reference sequence). The CDR3 loop spans 14 amino acids. The CDR3 DNA is TGTGCCAGTAGTATGACTAGCGGGAAGTACGAGCAGTACTTC. Encoded protein: CASSMTSGKYEQYF.

This clone was detected once. The CDR3 spells CASTKVRAVYGYTF. CDR3 coding DNA: TGTGCCAGCACCAAGGTGAGGGCGGTCTATGGCTACACCTTC. The V call is TRBV2, the J call TRBJ1-2; the D is unclear. Germline V gives CDR1 SNHLY, CDR2 FYNNEI. The CDR3 runs 14 residues. Trimming took off 7 bases at V and 4 bases at J, with 16 bases between the two ends. The whole variable domain, filled in from reference TRBV2 and TRBJ1-2, reads EPEVTQTPSHQVTQMGQEVILRCVPISNHLYFYWYRQILGQKVEFLVSFYNNEISEKSEIFDDQFSVERPDGSNFTLKIRSTKLEDSAMYFCASTKVRAVYGYTFGSGTRLTVV.

This clone was counted between two and nine times. V usage is TRBV4-1 and J usage is TRBJ1-3; D not resolved. Per germline, CDR1 MGHRA and CDR2 YSYEKL. This CDR3 contains 16 residues. With 0 bases removed from V and 3 bases from J, the gap between germline ends came to 12 bases. CDR3 DNA: TGCGCCAGCAGCCAAGATGGACGGAGGGTTGGAAACACCATATATTTT. Its protein is CASSQDGRRVGNTIYF.

The CDR3 loop is CASSIVLAGNTGELFF. The CDR3 region has the DNA TGTGCCAGTAGTATAGTCCTAGCGGGGAACACCGGGGAGCTGTTTTTT. This chain joins TRBV19 and TRBJ2-2, with 8 bases that match TRBD2. There are 16 residues in the CDR3. V lost 1 base, J lost 1 base, and 2 bases stayed unmatched. Germline CDR1 and CDR2: LNHDA and SQIVND (reference sequence).

The chain employs TRBV27 and TRBJ2-1; 10 bases align to TRBD1. V lost 8 bases and J lost 11; bases outside the gene matches: 9. This CDR3 is 13 amino acids long. Germline assignment: CDR1 MNHEY and CDR2 SMNVEV (reference sequence). CDR3 nucleotide sequence: TGTGCCAGCCGCTTCGTAGACAGGGGGCAGCAGTTCTTC. Translating it yields CASRFVDRGQQFF.

The chain is built from TRBV28 and TRBJ2-5, with TRBD2 matching 7 bases. Germline CDR1 MDHEN, CDR2 SYDVKM. Unmatched junction bases numbered 3, after V lost 3 bases and J lost 5 bases. The CDR3 extends over 13 amino acids. CDR3 loop: CASSFAGDETQYF. CDR3 sequence (DNA): TGTGCCAGCAGTTTTGCGGGAGACGAGACCCAGTACTTC.

The V call is TRBV4-1, the J call TRBJ2-5, with D uncertain. CDR3 length equals 14 residues. Germline V gene data show CDR1 as MGHRA and CDR2 as YSYEKL. Trimming pared 5 bases from V and 1 base from J, leaving 11 bases between. This chain's CDR3 is CASSTSPVQETQYF. The CDR3, as DNA: TGCGCCAGCAGCACCAGTCCTGTCCAAGAGACCCAGTACTTC.

The chain carries TRBV5-1 and TRBJ2-5; the D is unclear. The V gene lost 0 bases and the J gene lost 2 bases, with 11 bases spanning the gap. There are 15 residues in the CDR3. Germline V gene lookup returns CDR1 SGHRS and CDR2 YFSETQ. The CDR3 sequence: CASSLVADGQETQYF. CDR3 coding DNA: TGCGCCAGCAGCTTGGTGGCAGACGGGCAAGAGACCCAGTACTTC.

This chain links TRBV7-9 with TRBJ2-7, with 7 nucleotides matching TRBD1. The CDR3 consists of 14 residues. J gave up 0 bases and V 5 bases, and 4 bases lay outside the gene matches. Germline V gene data show CDR1 as SEHNR and CDR2 as FQNEAQ (reference sequence). The CDR3 DNA reads as TGTGCCAGCAGCCACCGGGACAGCTCCTACGAGCAGTACTTC. Protein sequence: CASSHRDSSYEQYF.

The V call is TRBV4-1, the J call TRBJ1-5; 8 bases are shared with TRBD1. CDR1 is MGHRA, CDR2 YSYEKL, per germline. CDR3 size: 16 residues. V gave up 0 bases and J gave up 7 bases; unmatched junction bases: 8. The chain's CDR3 is CASSQDGGTGRQPQHF. CDR3 nucleotides: TGCGCCAGCAGCCAAGATGGAGGGACAGGTAGGCAGCCCCAGCATTTT.

The V and J genes are TRBV7-9 and TRBJ2-5, with D unclear. The J call may not be correct, given that the DNA end is closer to TRBJ2-7. Germline CDR1 and CDR2: SEHNR and FQNEAQ (reference sequence). The CDR3 covers 13 residues. The CDR3: CASSAGFSYEQYF. The CDR3 nucleotides are TGTGCCAGCAGCGCCGGGTTCTCCTACGAGCAGTACTTC.

The chain uses TRBV6-5 and TRBJ2-7, with D possibly being TRBD2 (6 bases). The germline V and J ends were trimmed by 3 bases and 4 bases, with 10 bases remaining between them. In germline, CDR1 is MNHEY, CDR2 SVGAGI. CDR3 length equals 13 residues. The CDR3 reads CASSYSTRYEQYF. In DNA form, the CDR3 reads TGTGCCAGCAGTTATTCGACTAGGTACGAGCAGTACTTC.

As to this clone: The junction shows a germline mismatch at one end, possibly a read error. J is TRBJ2-3 and V is TRBV6-1; tentative D call: TRBD2 (5 bases). This CDR3 spans 15 amino acids. CDR1 is MNHNS, CDR2 SASEGT, per germline. The CDR3 bases are TGTGCCAGCAGTGGCATAGCGTCTAGCATAGATACGCAGTATTTT. Amino acid sequence: CASSGIASSIDTQYF.